The 9 T cell receptor beta chains below were found in one sample sequenced in a study of T cells after yellow fever vaccination. MiXCR, run by TCRdb on the 5' RACE reads, gives a single entry per CDR3 protein. The table records approximately 600,000 distinct CDR3 sequences, 9% to 15% of them present only once. Here the sequenced sample was PBMCs, taken on the day of the yellow fever booster vaccination. The receptors were sampled from a man aged 25-45 years who received the YFV17D yellow fever vaccine.

This clonotype was seen more than once but under ten times. Here the CDR3 reads CASSDRGQGTGELFF. CDR3 DNA sequence: TGTGCCAGCAGTGACAGGGGGCAAGGCACCGGGGAGCTGTTTTTT. This sequence joins TRBV5-5 and TRBJ2-2; 10 positions match TRBD1. The CDR3 is 15 residues long. Unmatched junction bases numbered 5, after V lost 5 bases and J lost 4 bases. The germline gives CDR1 SGHKS, CDR2 YYEKEE (reference sequence). Variable domain in full (rest from reference TRBV5-5 and TRBJ2-2): DAGVTQSPTHLIKTRGQQVTLRCSPISGHKSVSWYQQVLGQGPQFIFQYYEKEERGRGNFPDRFSARQFPNYSSELNVNALLLGDSALYLCASSDRGQGTGELFFGEGSRLTVL.

The table lists this clonotype with a few counts. The genes are TRBV7-8 and TRBJ2-5, with TRBD1 matching over 10 bases. V dropped 4 bases and J dropped 5; count of bases not matched to a gene: 7. The length of the CDR3 is 15 residues. Germline CDR1 SGHVS, CDR2 FQNEAQ. The CDR3 sequence: CASSSGTGARETQYF. CDR3 DNA: TGTGCCAGCAGCTCCGGGACAGGGGCTAGGGAGACCCAGTACTTC.

This clonotype has a handful of counts. The V gene is TRBV7-2, the J gene TRBJ2-2; a weak D match, TRBD2 (5 bases). Germline CDR1 SGHTA, CDR2 FQGNSA. The length of the CDR3 is 16 residues. V gave up 0 bases and J gave up 7 bases, with 15 bases separating them. The DNA for the CDR3 is TGTGCCAGCAGCTTAGCCCCCCGGGGTGGCAGCGGGGAGCTGTTTTTT. This codes for CASSLAPRGGSGELFF. Together with reference TRBV7-2 and TRBJ2-2, the CDR3 gives the full variable domain: GAGVSQSPSNKVTEKGKDVELRCDPISGHTALYWYRQSLGQGLEFLIYFQGNSAPDKSGLPSDRFSAERTGGSVSTLTIQRTQQEDSAVYLCASSLAPRGGSGELFFGEGSRLTVL.

The chain uses TRBV4-2 and TRBJ2-7, with 10 bases matching TRBD1. The V gene end was trimmed by 4 bases and the J gene end by 0 bases; junction bases not matched to a gene: 12. CDR1 is LGHNA, CDR2 YNFKEQ, per germline. This CDR3 is built from 18 residues. In DNA form, the CDR3 reads TGTGCCAGCAGCCCTATCTCCGGGACAGGGGTCCGCTCCTACGAGCAGTACTTC. Translating it yields CASSPISGTGVRSYEQYF.

This clonotype was observed a handful of times. The J gene is TRBJ2-6, the V gene TRBV20-1; the match to TRBD1 covers 7 bases. Germline CDR1 reads DFQATT; CDR2 reads SNEGSKA (reference sequence). The CDR3 is 15 residues long. Trimming took 6 bases from V and 2 from J; bases not matched to a gene: 7. The CDR3 here is CSAPGQFPGANVLTF. DNA of the CDR3: TGCAGTGCCCCGGGACAGTTCCCTGGGGCCAACGTCCTGACTTTC.

There are a few counts of this clonotype. The rearrangement links TRBV20-1 to TRBJ2-3; TRBD1 matches at 10 bases. Germline values: CDR1 DFQATT, CDR2 SNEGSKA (reference sequence). The CDR3 totals 14 residues. Trimming took 8 bases from V and 6 from J; bases not matched to a gene: 11. The CDR3 sequence: CSFLGQGQRDTQYF. CDR3 sequence (DNA): TGCAGTTTCCTGGGACAGGGGCAAAGGGATACGCAGTATTTT.

The chain has TRBV19 and TRBJ2-6, with 10 positions matching TRBD1. Germline V gene lookup returns CDR1 LNHDA and CDR2 SQIVND (reference sequence). V shed 6 bases and J 2 bases; nucleotides not matched to a gene: 16. This CDR3 has 20 amino acids. DNA of the CDR3: TGTGCCAGTAGGAGATCGACCACCCCGGGACAGGGGACTGGGGCCAACGTCCTGACTTTC. Protein sequence: CASRRSTTPGQGTGANVLTF.

This clonotype was observed a few times. The rearrangement uses TRBV5-6 and TRBJ1-1; TRBD1 matches at 8 bases. CDR1 is SGHDT, CDR2 YYEEEE, per germline. The V and J ends lost 4 bases and 1 base, in that order; junction bases with no gene match: 9. This CDR3 region has 16 residues. CDR3 amino acids: CASSQDRGRSNTEAFF. The CDR3 nucleotides are TGTGCCAGCAGCCAAGACAGGGGCCGCTCGAACACTGAAGCTTTCTTT.

This sequence joins TRBV5-6 and TRBJ2-1; D perhaps matches TRBD2 (6 bases). This CDR3 comprises 15 residues. V was trimmed by 2 bases and J by 4 bases, leaving 13 bases between them. Germline CDR1 reads SGHDT; CDR2 reads YYEEEE. CDR3: CASSFVPGVYNEQFF. CDR3 bases: TGTGCCAGCAGCTTTGTTCCGGGGGTTTACAATGAGCAGTTCTTC. The variable domain in full, with the rest retrieved from reference TRBV5-6 and TRBJ2-1, is DAGVTQSPTHLIKTRGQQVTLRCSPKSGHDTVSWYQQALGQGPQFIFQYYEEEERQRGNFPDRFSGHQFPNYSSELNVNALLLGDSALYLCASSFVPGVYNEQFFGPGTRLTVL.